The 27 T cell receptor beta chains in this list originate from one sample, sequenced in a study of T cell responses to AZD1222 COVID-19 vaccine. Measured with immunoSEQ multiplex PCR; TCRdb has only the in-frame clones, and not every one. The sample includes 84,000 or so clones, around 91% of them seen just once. Sequences were derived from peripheral blood, sampled on day 0 of MenACWY control vaccination. The receptor source for this set is an adult in good health.

The chain combines TRBV7-8 with TRBJ1-5, with TRBD1 identical over 10 bases. Germline-derived CDR1 and CDR2 are SGHVS and FQNEAQ. This CDR3 region has 15 residues. V was clipped by 2 bases and J by 4 bases; unmatched bases: 2. Here the CDR3 reads CASSLKDRGNQPQHF. The DNA for the CDR3 is TGTGCCAGCAGCTTAAAGGACAGGGGGAATCAGCCCCAGCATTTT.

The chain's CDR3 is CASSAFSGQGIGYTF. CDR3 bases: TGTGCCAGCAGCGCCTTTTCGGGGCAAGGGATAGGCTACACCTTC. This chain links TRBV7-9 with TRBJ1-2; D may be TRBD1 (5 bases). Germline CDR1 reads SEHNR; CDR2 reads FQNEAQ (reference sequence). The V end lost 5 bases, the J end lost 8 bases, and 21 bases lay between the germline ends. This CDR3 comprises 15 residues.

V and J are TRBV6-5 and TRBJ1-1; D call uncertain. Deletions cut 2 bases from V and 0 bases from J, with 4 bases between. The CDR3 length is 13 residues. The germline CDR1 and CDR2 sequences are MNHEY and SVGAGI. The CDR3 reads CASSYDLNTEAFF. CDR3 sequence (DNA): TGTGCCAGCAGTTACGATTTGAACACTGAAGCTTTCTTT.

The sample holds one count of this clone. The chain uses TRBV7-3 and TRBJ2-1, with D perhaps TRBD1 or TRBD2 (6 bases each). Germline CDR1 and CDR2: SGHTA and FQGTGA. CDR3 size: 14 residues. Trimming cost V 2 bases and J 7 bases, with 12 bases left between them. As DNA, the CDR3 is TGTGCCAGCAGCTTATTTGGCGGGACAAATGAGCAGTTCTTC. Translating gives CASSLFGGTNEQFF.

The chain carries TRBV19 and TRBJ2-1; 12 nucleotides match TRBD2. V was pared by 6 bases and J by 8 bases, with 8 bases of the junction left unmatched. The CDR3 length is 15 residues. The germline V gene has CDR1 LNHDA and CDR2 SQIVND (reference sequence). This CDR3 reads CASRDTSGGSDEQFF. CDR3 DNA: TGTGCCAGTAGGGACACTAGCGGGGGGTCGGATGAGCAGTTCTTC.

This chain links TRBV3-1 (or the pseudogene TRBV3-2) with TRBJ1-1; possibly TRBD1 for D (6 bases). CDR3 length equals 13 residues. V lost 0 bases and J lost 5, with 7 bases in between. Germline V CDR1 and CDR2: LGHDT, YNNKEL (reference sequence). The CDR3 DNA reads TGTGCCAGCAGCCAAGAAGGGGGGACTGAAGCTTTCTTT. This translates into CASSQEGGTEAFF.

The chain recombines TRBV12-3 or TRBV12-4 with TRBJ2-5, with 9 nucleotides matching TRBD1. V lost 8 bases to trimming and J lost 7 bases; unmatched junction nucleotides: 8. This CDR3 has 13 amino acids. CDR3 residues: CASADRGPGTQYF. The CDR3 coding sequence is TGTGCCAGCGCGGACAGGGGCCCAGGGACCCAGTACTTC.

The J gene is TRBJ2-7, the V gene TRBV28, with TRBD2 matching 7 bases. The germline gives CDR1 MDHEN, CDR2 SYDVKM. V shed 4 bases and J 4 bases; nucleotides not matched to a gene: 4. The CDR3 covers 13 residues. CDR3 nucleotides: TGTGCCAGCAGTTCAGCGGGAATATACGAGCAGTACTTC. Its protein is CASSSAGIYEQYF.

The gene calls are TRBV7-8 and TRBJ2-2; 13 bases are shared with TRBD2. V lost 6 bases and J lost 8; bases outside the gene matches: 6. Germline loops: CDR1 SGHVS, CDR2 FQNEAQ. The CDR3 has 15 amino acids. CDR3 sequence (DNA): TGTGCCAGCAGGGGGACTAGCGGGATTCGAGGGGAGCTGTTTTTT. Protein sequence: CASRGTSGIRGELFF.

The rearrangement joins TRBV19 to TRBJ1-5, with 7 bases that match TRBD1. Germline CDR1 and CDR2: LNHDA and SQIVND (reference sequence). The V gene end was trimmed by 5 bases and the J gene end by 7 bases; junction bases not matched to a gene: 11. The CDR3 is 15 amino acids. CDR3 residues: CASSLLLGGAQPQHF. Written as DNA, the CDR3 is TGTGCCAGTAGTCTCCTGTTAGGGGGCGCACAGCCCCAGCATTTT.

This clone was detected only once. The rearrangement uses TRBV10-2 and TRBJ2-3; 7 bases fit TRBD2. Trimming cost V 10 bases and J 2 bases; bases outside gene matches: 15. The germline gives CDR1 WSHSY, CDR2 SAAADI. The CDR3 is 16 amino acids. CDR3 DNA sequence: TGCGCCACCCGGCCCTGGTCCAGCGGGGCCACAGATACGCAGTATTTT. Translating it yields CATRPWSSGATDTQYF.

The rearrangement links TRBV7-2 to TRBJ2-1, with TRBD1 matching over 9 bases. This CDR3 has 15 amino acids. After removal of 4 bases from V and 1 base from J, the junction contained 2 bases not matched to a gene. CDR1 is SGHTA, CDR2 FQGNSA, per germline. The CDR3 loop is CASSWTGESYNEQFF. The CDR3 DNA sequence: TGTGCCAGCAGCTGGACAGGGGAATCCTACAATGAGCAGTTCTTC.

V gene TRBV27 combines with J gene TRBJ2-5, with D perhaps matching TRBD1 or TRBD2 (7 bases each). The germline V gene has CDR1 MNHEY and CDR2 SMNVEV (reference sequence). V lost 4 bases to trimming and J lost 5 bases, with 17 bases between them. This CDR3 is built from 15 residues. CDR3 in DNA: TGTGCCAGCAGTTGGTCGTGGCAGGGGGGGGAGACCCAGTACTTC. This encodes CASSWSWQGGETQYF.

This clone was recorded once. The chain employs TRBV28 and TRBJ2-5, with D unclear. The CDR3 extends over 10 amino acids. V lost 10 bases and J lost 2, with 5 bases in between. Germline V gene sequence: CDR1 MDHEN, CDR2 SYDVKM. The chain's CDR3 is CATYQETQYF. The CDR3 DNA sequence: TGTGCCACCTATCAAGAGACCCAGTACTTC.

The chain links TRBV27 to TRBJ2-7, with D possibly matching TRBD1 (6 bases). The CDR3 length is 14 residues. Per germline, CDR1 MNHEY and CDR2 SMNVEV (reference sequence). Trimming shortened V by 6 bases and J by 3 bases, and 15 bases separated the two germline ends. CDR3 sequence: CASSLHSQGYEQYF. For the CDR3, the DNA is TGTGCCAGCAGCCTACACTCACAGGGCTACGAGCAGTACTTC.

V is TRBV18 and J is TRBJ2-1; D might be TRBD2 (7 bases). The V gene lost 2 bases and the J gene lost 10 bases, with 21 bases spanning the gap. The germline V gene has CDR1 KGHSH and CDR2 LQKENI. This CDR3 region has 16 residues. Written as DNA, the CDR3 is TGTGCCAGCTCACCAGGTCAGGGGAGGGTACAGAGGGAGCAGTTCTTC. Translated, it gives CASSPGQGRVQREQFF.

The chain combines TRBV12-3 or TRBV12-4 with TRBJ2-7; D possibly corresponds to TRBD1 (5 bases). The CDR3 length is 12 residues. V was shortened by 7 bases and J by 7 bases, with 14 bases between the two germline ends. CDR3 amino acids: CASTKTVGEQYF. CDR3 nucleotides: TGTGCCAGCACCAAGACAGTGGGTGAGCAGTACTTC.

The J gene is TRBJ2-1, the V gene TRBV21-1; the table's TRBD2 call for D was not verified on the DNA. TRBV21-1 is a pseudogene segment. This CDR3 has 19 amino acids. This chain's CDR3 is CASSKWWRTSGRKGNEQFF. DNA of the CDR3: TGTGCCAGCAGCAAATGGTGGAGGACTAGCGGGAGGAAGGGCAATGAGCAGTTCTTC.

This clone was seen only once. J is TRBJ1-5 and V is TRBV28; the match to TRBD1 covers 9 bases. Losses at the gene ends were 5 bases for V and 6 bases for J; bases not matched to a gene: 5. Germline CDR1 MDHEN, CDR2 SYDVKM. This CDR3 is built from 14 residues. The chain's CDR3 is CASSPYRGLQPQHF. The CDR3 DNA reads as TGTGCCAGCAGTCCTTACAGGGGGCTTCAGCCCCAGCATTTT.

J is TRBJ1-5 and V is TRBV19; D gene ambiguous. The CDR3 spans 11 residues. V gave up 6 bases and J gave up 9 bases, with 9 bases separating them. Looked up from germline, CDR1 is LNHDA and CDR2 is SQIVND (reference sequence). CDR3 protein: CASSSVGPQHF. Written as DNA, the CDR3 is TGTGCCAGTAGCTCAGTGGGGCCCCAGCATTTT.

The chain links TRBV5-6 to TRBJ1-1, with D possibly matching TRBD1 (6 bases). V was pared by 2 bases and J by 3 bases, with 14 bases between. CDR1 SGHDT and CDR2 YYEEEE come from the germline V gene. The CDR3 is 15 amino acids. CDR3 bases: TGTGCCAGCAGCTTCGAGGGGGTTATGCACACTGAAGCTTTCTTT. Protein: CASSFEGVMHTEAFF.

The V call is TRBV29-1, the J call TRBJ1-3; D is ambiguous. V was shortened by 3 bases and J by 4 bases, with 7 bases between the two germline ends. Germline lookup yields CDR1 SQVTM and CDR2 ANQGSEA. CDR3 length: 12 residues. CDR3 DNA: TGCAGCGTTGATGGCGGGGGAAACACCATATATTTT. Amino acids: CSVDGGGNTIYF.

The rearrangement joins TRBV28 to TRBJ2-1, with 10 bases matching TRBD2. Germline V gene lookup returns CDR1 MDHEN and CDR2 SYDVKM. The length of the CDR3 is 17 residues. Unmatched junction bases numbered 12, after V lost 3 bases and J lost 7 bases. In DNA, the CDR3 is TGTGCCAGCAGTTTCCCCTCGGCTAGCGGGAGAAAAAATGAGCAGTTCTTC. Residues: CASSFPSASGRKNEQFF.

The CDR3 protein is CASARTREETQYF. CDR3 nucleotides: TGTGCCAGCGCCCGGACTAGAGAAGAGACCCAGTACTTC. This chain joins TRBV2 and TRBJ2-5; the match to TRBD2 covers 7 bases. Germline V gene lookup returns CDR1 SNHLY and CDR2 FYNNEI. The CDR3 runs 13 residues. V was pared by 8 bases and J by 3 bases, with 6 bases of the junction left unmatched.

The chain is built from TRBV3-1 (or the pseudogene TRBV3-2) and TRBJ2-7; D not resolved. Germline CDR1 is LGHDT and CDR2 is YNNKEL (reference sequence). V was trimmed by 0 bases and J by 3 bases, leaving 6 bases between them. The CDR3 is 13 residues long. Here the CDR3 DNA reads TGTGCCAGCAGCCAAGAAAGTGACTACGAGCAGTACTTC. Protein product: CASSQESDYEQYF.

V usage is TRBV7-9 and J usage is TRBJ2-3, with 15 bases matching TRBD2. V lost 5 bases to trimming and J lost 2 bases; unmatched junction nucleotides: 11. The CDR3 is 19 amino acids. Germline lookup yields CDR1 SEHNR and CDR2 FQNEAQ (reference sequence). The CDR3 sequence is CASSPGTSGRQAVTDTQYF. The DNA of the CDR3 is TGTGCCAGCAGCCCAGGGACTAGCGGGAGGCAGGCGGTCACAGATACGCAGTATTTT.

This chain joins TRBV28 and TRBJ1-3; 10 nucleotides align to TRBD1. Trimming took 6 bases from V and 1 from J; bases not matched to a gene: 9. The CDR3 consists of 17 residues. From germline, CDR1 is MDHEN and CDR2 SYDVKM. CDR3 sequence: CASSWVGQGYSGNTIYF. DNA for the CDR3: TGTGCCAGCAGCTGGGTGGGACAGGGGTATTCTGGAAACACCATATATTTT.